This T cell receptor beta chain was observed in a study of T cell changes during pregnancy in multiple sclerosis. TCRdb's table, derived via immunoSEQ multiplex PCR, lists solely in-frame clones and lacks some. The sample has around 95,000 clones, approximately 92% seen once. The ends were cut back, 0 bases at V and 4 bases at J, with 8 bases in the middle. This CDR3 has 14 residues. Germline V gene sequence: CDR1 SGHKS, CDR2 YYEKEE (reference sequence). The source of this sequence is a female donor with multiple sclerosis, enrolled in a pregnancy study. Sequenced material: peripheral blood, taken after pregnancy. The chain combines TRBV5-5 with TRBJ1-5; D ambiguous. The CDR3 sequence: CASSLGQVNQPQHF. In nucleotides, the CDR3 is TGTGCCAGCAGCTTGGGGCAAGTTAATCAGCCCCAGCATTTT.